This TCR beta chain emerged from a study of T cell clonality in common variable immunodeficiency. Findings and limits, study-wide: Compared with healthy controls, CVID subjects showed increased TCRbeta clonality, mostly in about a third. T cell subpopulation sequencing would be needed to explain CVID clonality.

TCRdb keeps only in-frame clones here, not all; method: immunoSEQ multiplex PCR. The data show roughly 50,000 clones, with none appearing a single time. The germline V gene encodes CDR1 DFQATT and CDR2 SNEGSKA (reference sequence). Deletions cut 5 bases from V and 5 bases from J, with 16 bases between. This CDR3 region has 14 residues. This clone was detected ten times or more. Its antigen is not known. The read stops 3 residues short of the end of the CDR3; the missing end is completed from the germline J gene. Patients and controls were mostly of Caucasian heritage. The sequenced sample was peripheral blood mononuclear cells. The clonotype comes from a person between 18 and 70 years old in good health. The V call is TRBV20-1, the J call TRBJ1-5; D is perhaps TRBD1 (6 bases). CDR3: CSALPGTNYQPQHF. The sequenced CDR3 bases are TGCAGTGCTCTTCCCGGGACAAATTATCAGCCC.